This is a list of T cell receptor beta chains from one sample in a study of tumor-infiltrating lymphocytes in glioblastoma multiforme. Each CDR3 protein gets one entry after TCRdb re-called the multiplex PCR reads with MiXCR. The table has roughly 15,000 distinct CDR3 sequences, around 70% seen once; the top ten hold 30% to 45%. The sample taken for sequencing was brain tumor tissue. The source of these receptors is a male donor with glioblastoma. Both conserved end residues are part of each CDR3. D genes are given only for firm matches. Only part of the rows carry a size: once, few, many, or a class if the clone is expanded.

clone_size j_call d_call v_call cdr3_aa cdr3_nt
medium-sized TRBJ2-5 TRBD2 TRBV10-3 CAISESPGGTQYF TGTGCCATCAGTGAGTCTCCGGGAGGGACCCAGTACTTC
. TRBJ1-1 TRBD1 TRBV4-1 CASSNPTGLYTEAFF TGCGCCAGCAGCAATCCGACAGGGTTGTACACTGAAGCTTTCTTT
. TRBJ1-1 . TRBV12-3/TRBV12-4 CASREFGNTEAFF TGTGCCAGCAGGGAATTCGGGAACACTGAAGCTTTCTTT
many TRBJ2-6 . TRBV18 CASSPPGASGANVLTF TGTGCCAGCTCACCCCCCGGAGCCTCTGGGGCCAACGTCCTGACTTTC
. TRBJ2-5 . TRBV4-3 CASSLVIGETQYF TGCGCCAGCAGTTTGGTTATTGGCGAGACCCAGTACTTC
. TRBJ2-7 . TRBV11-3 CVSSLSMRYEQYF TGTGTCAGCAGCCTATCCATGCGCTACGAGCAGTACTTC
. TRBJ1-2 . TRBV11-2 CASSPRGYGYTF TGTGCCAGCAGCCCCCGGGGCTATGGCTACACCTTC
many TRBJ2-3 TRBD1 TRBV20-1 CSAPDLRQGYSTDTQYF TGCAGTGCTCCCGATCTACGACAGGGATATAGCACAGATACGCAGTATTTT
. TRBJ2-7 TRBD1 TRBV12-3/TRBV12-4 CASSPAGTGAYEQYF TGTGCCAGCAGTCCAGCCGGGACAGGGGCCTACGAGCAGTACTTC
. TRBJ1-6 TRBD1 TRBV29-1 CSAASDRESPLHF TGCAGCGCTGCCAGTGACAGGGAATCACCCCTCCACTTT
once TRBJ2-7 . TRBV6-2/TRBV6-3 CASSHLWSDPSYEQYF TGTGCTAGCAGTCACCTCTGGAGCGACCCCTCCTACGAGCAGTACTTC
. TRBJ2-2 . TRBV11-2 CASTPRQGGGTGELYF TGTGCGAGCACCCCCCGACAAGGCGGTGGCACCGGGGAGCTGTATTTT
. TRBJ2-3 . TRBV20-1 CSASYTGEAAQYF TGCAGTGCTAGTTACACAGGGGAGGCGGCGCAGTATTTT
. TRBJ2-7 . TRBV30 CAWGTLYEQYF TGTGCCTGGGGGACTCTATACGAGCAGTACTTC
. TRBJ2-2 TRBD2 TRBV10-3 CATSGADGVELFF TGTGCCACCAGCGGGGCTGATGGTGTGGAGCTGTTTTTT
. TRBJ2-3 . TRBV5-1 CASGQDRHTDMQYF TGCGCTAGCGGCCAGGACCGACACACAGATATGCAGTATTTT
. TRBJ2-5 TRBD1 TRBV20-1 CSAPDRAHETRYF TGCAGTGCCCCCGACAGGGCCCACGAGACCCGATACTTC
. TRBJ1-3 . TRBV7-9 CASSRWDTTSGNTIYF TGTGCCAGTAGCCGCTGGGACACCACCTCTGGAAACACCATATATTTT
few TRBJ1-1 . TRBV20-1 CSARVAGEHTEAFF TGCAGTGCTAGAGTCGCGGGGGAGCACACTGAAGCTTTCTTT
. TRBJ2-7 . TRBV11-2 CTSSFPSLALYEQYF TGTACCAGCAGCTTCCCTAGCCTAGCACTATACGAGCAATACTTC
. TRBJ2-4 . TRBV6-5 CASSGAGQGNIQYF TGTGCCAGCAGTGGGGCGGGTCAGGGAAACATTCAGTACTTC
. TRBJ2-5 . TRBV11-1 CASSLAGALETQYF TGTGCCAGCAGCTTAGCAGGGGCTTTGGAGACCCAGTACTTC
few TRBJ2-5 . TRBV2 CASSEVLTSQETQYF TGTGCCAGCAGTGAAGTTCTCACTTCACAAGAGACCCAGTACTTC
once TRBJ2-5 . TRBV10-2 CASRTGDQTQYF TGCGCCAGCCGTACGGGAGACCAGACTCAGTACTTC
. TRBJ1-2 . TRBV29-1 CSVGDSCYGYTF TGCAGCGTTGGGGACTCATGCTATGGCTACACCTTC
large TRBJ1-5 . TRBV11-2 CASSMGGGTQPQHF TGTGCCAGCAGTATGGGGGGAGGGACCCAGCCCCAGCATTTT
. TRBJ1-2 TRBD1 TRBV6-1 CASSGGQRWGNYGYTF TGTGCCAGCAGTGGGGGACAGCGCTGGGGTAACTATGGCTACACCTTC
once TRBJ2-7 . TRBV11-1 CASSRSGQGYYEQYF TGTGCCAGCAGTCGTAGCGGGCAGGGGTACTACGAGCAGTACTTC
. TRBJ1-1 . TRBV11-2 CASSFGERAEAFF TGTGCCAGCAGCTTTGGGGAGAGGGCTGAAGCTTTCTTT